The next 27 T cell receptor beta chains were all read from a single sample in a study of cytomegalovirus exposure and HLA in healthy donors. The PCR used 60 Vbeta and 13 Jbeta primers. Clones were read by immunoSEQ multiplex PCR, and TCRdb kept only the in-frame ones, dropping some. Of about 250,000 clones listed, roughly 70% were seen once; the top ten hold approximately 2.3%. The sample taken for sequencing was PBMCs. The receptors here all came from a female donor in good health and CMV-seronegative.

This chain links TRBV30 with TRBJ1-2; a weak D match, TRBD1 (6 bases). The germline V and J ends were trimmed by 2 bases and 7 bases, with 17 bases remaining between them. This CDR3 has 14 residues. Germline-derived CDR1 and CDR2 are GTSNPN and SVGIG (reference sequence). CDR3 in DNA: TGTGCCTGGAGTCTTACAGGGAGTATAGGTGGCTACACCTTC. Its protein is CAWSLTGSIGGYTF.

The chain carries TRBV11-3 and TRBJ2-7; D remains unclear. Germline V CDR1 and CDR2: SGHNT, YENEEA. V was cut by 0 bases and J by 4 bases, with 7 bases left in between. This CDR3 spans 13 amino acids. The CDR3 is CASSLESDYEQYF. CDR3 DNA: TGTGCCAGCAGCTTAGAGAGTGATTACGAGCAGTACTTC.

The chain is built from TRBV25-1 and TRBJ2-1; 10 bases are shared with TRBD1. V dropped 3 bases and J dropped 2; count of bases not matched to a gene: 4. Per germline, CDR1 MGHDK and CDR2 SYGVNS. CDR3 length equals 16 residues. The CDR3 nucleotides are TGTGCCAGCAGTGACTTGGGGACAGGGGCCTACAATGAGCAGTTCTTC. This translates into CASSDLGTGAYNEQFF.

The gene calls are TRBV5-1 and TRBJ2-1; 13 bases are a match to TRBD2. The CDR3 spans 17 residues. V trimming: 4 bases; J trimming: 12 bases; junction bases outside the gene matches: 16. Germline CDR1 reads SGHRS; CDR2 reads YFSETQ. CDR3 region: CASSLDGGLAGRQGQFF. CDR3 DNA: TGCGCCAGCAGCCTTGACGGGGGACTAGCGGGGAGGCAGGGGCAGTTCTTC.

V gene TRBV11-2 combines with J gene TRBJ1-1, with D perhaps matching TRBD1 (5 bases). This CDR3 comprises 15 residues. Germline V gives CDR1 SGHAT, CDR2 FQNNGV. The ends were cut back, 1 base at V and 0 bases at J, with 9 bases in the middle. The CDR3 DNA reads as TGTGCCAGCAGCTTAGCACAGGCACTGAACACTGAAGCTTTCTTT. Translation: CASSLAQALNTEAFF.

The CDR3 region is CASSPTSEYNEQFF. CDR3 nucleotide sequence: TGTGCCAGCTCCCCGACTAGCGAGTACAATGAGCAGTTCTTC. The chain links TRBV6-4 to TRBJ2-1; 8 bases match TRBD2. The V gene's germline CDR1 is MRHNA and CDR2 SNTAGT. The junction had 7 bases not matched to a gene; V was cut back by 8 bases and J by 4 bases. The CDR3 consists of 14 residues.

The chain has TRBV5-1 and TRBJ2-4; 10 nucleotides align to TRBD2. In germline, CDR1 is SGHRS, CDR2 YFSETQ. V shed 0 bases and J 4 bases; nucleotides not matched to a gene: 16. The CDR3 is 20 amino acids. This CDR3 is CASSLEVAGGPFPSKNIQYF. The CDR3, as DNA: TGCGCCAGCAGCTTGGAGGTAGCGGGAGGACCATTTCCCTCAAAAAACATTCAGTACTTC.

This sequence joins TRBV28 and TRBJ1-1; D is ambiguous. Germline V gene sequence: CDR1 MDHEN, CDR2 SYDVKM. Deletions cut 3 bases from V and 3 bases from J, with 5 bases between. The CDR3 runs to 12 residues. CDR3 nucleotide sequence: TGTGCCAGCAGTTTCCCGGACACTGAAGCTTTCTTT. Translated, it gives CASSFPDTEAFF.

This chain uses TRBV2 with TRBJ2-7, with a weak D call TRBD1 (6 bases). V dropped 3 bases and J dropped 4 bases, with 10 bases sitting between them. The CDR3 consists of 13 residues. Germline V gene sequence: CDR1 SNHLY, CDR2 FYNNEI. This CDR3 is CASSDRGNYEQYF. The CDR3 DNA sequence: TGTGCCAGCAGTGACAGGGGTAATTACGAGCAGTACTTC.

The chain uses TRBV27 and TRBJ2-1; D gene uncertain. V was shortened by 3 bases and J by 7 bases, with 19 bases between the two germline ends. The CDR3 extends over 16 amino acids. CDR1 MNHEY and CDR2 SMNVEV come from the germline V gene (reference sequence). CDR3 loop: CASSFLPGVVPNEQFF. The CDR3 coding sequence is TGTGCCAGCAGTTTTCTCCCCGGAGTTGTACCGAATGAGCAGTTCTTC.

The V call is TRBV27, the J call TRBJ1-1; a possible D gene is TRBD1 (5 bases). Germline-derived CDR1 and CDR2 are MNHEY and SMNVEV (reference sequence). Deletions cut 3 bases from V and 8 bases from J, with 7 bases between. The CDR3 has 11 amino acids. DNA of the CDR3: TGTGCCAGCAGTTTTGCAGGGGAAGCTTTCTTT. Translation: CASSFAGEAFF.

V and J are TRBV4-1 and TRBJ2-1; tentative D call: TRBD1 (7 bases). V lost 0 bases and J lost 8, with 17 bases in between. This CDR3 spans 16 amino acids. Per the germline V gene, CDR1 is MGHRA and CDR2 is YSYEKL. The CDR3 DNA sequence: TGCGCCAGCAGCCAAGAGACAGAACCAGGGGGGTATGAGCAGTTCTTC. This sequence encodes CASSQETEPGGYEQFF.

CDR3 sequence reads: CASSRQGAGEKLFF. CDR3 nucleotide sequence: TGTGCCAGCAGTCGACAGGGGGCTGGCGAAAAACTGTTTTTT. This sequence joins TRBV5-4 and TRBJ1-4, with 10 bases identical to TRBD1. V shed 5 bases, J shed 8 bases, and the junction held 6 bases outside the gene matches. CDR3 length equals 14 residues. Germline values: CDR1 SGHNT, CDR2 YYREEE (reference sequence).

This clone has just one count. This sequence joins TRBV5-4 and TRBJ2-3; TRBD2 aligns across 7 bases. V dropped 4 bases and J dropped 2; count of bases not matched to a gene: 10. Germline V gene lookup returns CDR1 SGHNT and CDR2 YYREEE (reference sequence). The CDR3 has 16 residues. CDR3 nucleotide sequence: TGTGCCAGCAGCCGGTTGGGGGGGAGGGCCACAGATACGCAGTATTTT. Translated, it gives CASSRLGGRATDTQYF.

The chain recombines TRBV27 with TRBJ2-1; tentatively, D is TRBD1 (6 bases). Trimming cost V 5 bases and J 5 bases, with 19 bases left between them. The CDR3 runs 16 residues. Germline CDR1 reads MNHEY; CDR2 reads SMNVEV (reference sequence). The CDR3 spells CASSGPGDRFHNEQFF. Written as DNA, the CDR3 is TGTGCCAGCAGTGGCCCCGGTGACAGGTTCCACAATGAGCAGTTCTTC.

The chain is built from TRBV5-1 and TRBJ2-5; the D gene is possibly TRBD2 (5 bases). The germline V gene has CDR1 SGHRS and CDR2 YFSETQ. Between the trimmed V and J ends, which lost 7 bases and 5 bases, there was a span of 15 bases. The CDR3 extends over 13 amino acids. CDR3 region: CASLPLDSETQYF. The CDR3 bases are TGCGCCAGCCTCCCCTTGGACTCGGAGACCCAGTACTTC.

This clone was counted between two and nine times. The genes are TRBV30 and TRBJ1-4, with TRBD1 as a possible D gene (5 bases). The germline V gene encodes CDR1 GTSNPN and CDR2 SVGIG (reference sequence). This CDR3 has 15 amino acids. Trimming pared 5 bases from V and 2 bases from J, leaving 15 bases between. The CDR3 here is CAWVPQGNTNEKLFF. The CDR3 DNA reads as TGTGCCTGGGTACCCCAGGGTAACACTAATGAAAAACTGTTTTTT.

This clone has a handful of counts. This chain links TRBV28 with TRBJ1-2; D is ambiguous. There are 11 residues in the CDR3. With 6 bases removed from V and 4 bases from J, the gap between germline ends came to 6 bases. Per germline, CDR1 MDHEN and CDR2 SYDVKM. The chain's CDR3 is CASSSRYGYTF. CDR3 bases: TGTGCCAGCAGCTCCCGCTATGGCTACACCTTC.

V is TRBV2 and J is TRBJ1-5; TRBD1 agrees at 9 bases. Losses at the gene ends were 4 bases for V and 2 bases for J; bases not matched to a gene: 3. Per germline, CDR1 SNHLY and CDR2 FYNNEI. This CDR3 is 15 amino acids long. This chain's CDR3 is CASSARTGGNQPQHF. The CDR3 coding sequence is TGTGCCAGCAGTGCTAGGACAGGGGGCAATCAGCCCCAGCATTTT.

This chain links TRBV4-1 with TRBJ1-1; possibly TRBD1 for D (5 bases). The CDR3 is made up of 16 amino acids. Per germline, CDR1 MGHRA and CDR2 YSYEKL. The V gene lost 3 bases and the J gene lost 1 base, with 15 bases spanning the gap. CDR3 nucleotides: TGCGCCAGCAGCCACCGAGTCGATACAGGGAACACTGAAGCTTTCTTT. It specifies CASSHRVDTGNTEAFF.

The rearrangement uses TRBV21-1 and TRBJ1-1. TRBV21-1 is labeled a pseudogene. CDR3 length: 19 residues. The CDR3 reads CASSKGGRGSAAANTEAFF. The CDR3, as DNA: TGTGCCAGCAGCAAAGGGGGTCGGGGTTCGGCTGCAGCGAACACTGAAGCTTTCTTT.

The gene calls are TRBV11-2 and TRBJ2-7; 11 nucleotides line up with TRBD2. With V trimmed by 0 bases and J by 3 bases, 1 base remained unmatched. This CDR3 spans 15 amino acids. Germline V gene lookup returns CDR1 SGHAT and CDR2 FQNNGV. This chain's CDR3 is CASSLDGTSGYEQYF. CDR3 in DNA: TGTGCCAGCAGCTTAGACGGGACTAGCGGCTACGAGCAGTACTTC.

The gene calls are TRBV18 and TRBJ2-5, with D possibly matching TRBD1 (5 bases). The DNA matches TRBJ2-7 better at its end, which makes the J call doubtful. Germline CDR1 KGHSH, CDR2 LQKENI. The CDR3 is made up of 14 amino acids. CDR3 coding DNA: TGTGCCAGCTCACCTGCGACAGCTTCCTACGAGCAGTACTTC. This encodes CASSPATASYEQYF.

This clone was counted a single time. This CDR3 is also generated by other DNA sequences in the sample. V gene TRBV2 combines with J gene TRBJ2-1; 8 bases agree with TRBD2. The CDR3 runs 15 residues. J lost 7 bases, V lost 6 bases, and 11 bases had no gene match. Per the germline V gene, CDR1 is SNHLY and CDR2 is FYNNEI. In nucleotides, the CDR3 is TGTGCCAGCAGCCCGGGGCAGGGCGGGAGGAATGAGCAGTTCTTC. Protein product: CASSPGQGGRNEQFF.

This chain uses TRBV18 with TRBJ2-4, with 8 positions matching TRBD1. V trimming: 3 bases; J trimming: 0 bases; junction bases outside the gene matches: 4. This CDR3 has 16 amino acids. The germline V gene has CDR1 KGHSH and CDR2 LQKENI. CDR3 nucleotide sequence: TGTGCCAGCTCACCCCGGGACAGGTTAGCCAAAAACATTCAGTACTTC. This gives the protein CASSPRDRLAKNIQYF.

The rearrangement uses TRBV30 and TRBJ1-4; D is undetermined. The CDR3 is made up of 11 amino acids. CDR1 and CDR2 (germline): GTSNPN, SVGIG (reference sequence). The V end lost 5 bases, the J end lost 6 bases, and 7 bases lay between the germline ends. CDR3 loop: CAWDGDEKLFF. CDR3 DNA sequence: TGTGCCTGGGACGGAGATGAAAAACTGTTTTTT. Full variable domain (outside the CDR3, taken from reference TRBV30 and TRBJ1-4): SQTIHQWPATLVQPVGSPLSLECTVEGTSNPNLYWYRQAAGRGLQLLFYSVGIGQISSEVPQNLSASRPQDRQFILSSKKLLLSDSGFYLCAWDGDEKLFFGSGTQLSVL.

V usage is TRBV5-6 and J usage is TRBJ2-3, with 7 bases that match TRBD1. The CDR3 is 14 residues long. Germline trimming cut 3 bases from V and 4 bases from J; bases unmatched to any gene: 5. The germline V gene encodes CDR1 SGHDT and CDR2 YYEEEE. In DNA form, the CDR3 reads TGTGCCAGCAGCTCGACAGGGTGGGCAGATACGCAGTATTTT. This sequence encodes CASSSTGWADTQYF.